The clone carrying this TCR beta chain occurred many times. Its antigen is unidentified. The CDR3 covers 12 residues. The V and J ends lost 7 bases and 3 bases respectively, with 9 bases between them. Germline V gene sequence: CDR1 MNHNY, CDR2 SVGAGI (reference sequence). UMIs were added to TCR cDNA along with a universal primer site when it was made by 5'RACE template switching. A single record per CDR3 protein comes from TCRdb applying MiXCR to the 5' RACE reads. The sample records about 320,000 distinct CDR3 sequences, around 4.5% being singletons. The sample comes from a study of T cells after yellow fever vaccination. Study findings and constraints: By day 5 rather than day 15, the secondary response had peaked, though it was weaker. Subsequent to the booster, the majority of primary-vaccination clones reappeared (around 95% CD4, approximately 85% CD8).

Sequenced material: PBMCs, taken 15 days after the yellow fever booster vaccination. The sequence was collected from a young man who received the YFV17D yellow fever vaccine. The genes are TRBV6-6 and TRBJ2-5; no clear D gene. CDR3 bases: TGTGCCAGCACCGAAGGAGAAGAGACCCAGTACTTC. Translating it yields CASTEGEETQYF.